The 32 T cell receptor beta chains below were found in one sample sequenced in a study of blood T cell repertoires in COVID-19. TCRdb's table, derived via immunoSEQ multiplex PCR, lists solely in-frame clones and lacks some. This sample carries about 300,000 clones, about nine tenths of them seen once, and the ten largest clones take about 4%. The sample comprised PBMCs or T cells enriched from blood (not recorded which). All receptors derive from a man younger than 45 who had recovered from COVID-19.

The chain joins TRBV7-8 to TRBJ1-2; no reliable D call. This CDR3 is built from 16 residues. Germline lookup yields CDR1 SGHVS and CDR2 FQNEAQ. Trimming pared 1 base from V and 5 bases from J, leaving 17 bases between. As DNA, the CDR3 is TGTGCCAGCAGCTTAGTTTTCTTGGGCCCTACTTATGGCTACACCTTC. Translating it yields CASSLVFLGPTYGYTF.

This chain connects TRBV6-5 to TRBJ2-5; no firm D call. Germline assignment: CDR1 MNHEY and CDR2 SVGAGI. V was cut by 6 bases and J by 7 bases, with 15 bases left in between. The CDR3 runs 13 residues. The CDR3 DNA is TGTGCCAGCAGCGTCCAACCTCCCGGGACCCAGTACTTC. It translates to CASSVQPPGTQYF.

V and J are TRBV27 and TRBJ1-6; D is unclear. The CDR3 loop spans 13 amino acids. V shed 7 bases and J shed 10 bases, with 14 bases lying between them. Germline values: CDR1 MNHEY, CDR2 SMNVEV (reference sequence). The CDR3 region has the DNA TGTGCCAGCAACTCGGGTGGTGCGTCACCCCTCCACTTT. Amino acid sequence: CASNSGGASPLHF.

This rearrangement joins TRBV28 to TRBJ2-7; 7 bases fit TRBD1. V shed 3 bases, J shed 3 bases, and the junction held 8 bases outside the gene matches. CDR1 is MDHEN, CDR2 SYDVKM, per germline. The CDR3 has 15 amino acids. CDR3 region: CASSFSGPGGYEQYF. Here the CDR3 DNA reads TGTGCCAGCAGTTTTTCGGGGCCAGGGGGCTACGAGCAGTACTTC.

The chain couples TRBV27 to TRBJ1-2; 7 bases map to TRBD1. Germline V gives CDR1 MNHEY, CDR2 SMNVEV (reference sequence). This CDR3 region has 16 residues. Unmatched junction bases numbered 14, after V lost 2 bases and J lost 8 bases. The CDR3 sequence: CASSLMPLRQGTGYTF. The CDR3 bases are TGTGCCAGCAGTTTAATGCCACTTAGACAGGGCACCGGCTACACCTTC.

This chain joins TRBV30 and TRBJ2-1; the match to TRBD2 covers 7 bases. V shed 2 bases and J 5 bases; nucleotides not matched to a gene: 9. CDR1 and CDR2 (germline): GTSNPN, SVGIG (reference sequence). The CDR3 is 15 residues long. CDR3 protein: CAWSTRTSVDNEQFF. The CDR3, as DNA: TGTGCCTGGAGTACCCGAACTAGCGTCGACAATGAGCAGTTCTTC.

The chain recombines TRBV18 with TRBJ2-7; no reliable D call. Between the trimmed V and J ends, which lost 3 bases and 6 bases, there was a span of 15 bases. In germline, CDR1 is KGHSH, CDR2 LQKENI. This CDR3 is 14 amino acids long. CDR3 loop: CASSPSSPGTEQYF. The CDR3 coding sequence is TGTGCCAGCTCACCGTCGAGTCCAGGTACCGAGCAGTACTTC.

V usage is TRBV5-1 and J usage is TRBJ2-2, with D maybe TRBD1 (6 bases). Between the trimmed V and J ends, which lost 0 bases and 7 bases, there was a span of 13 bases. This CDR3 has 15 residues. Germline CDR1 SGHRS, CDR2 YFSETQ. In DNA form, the CDR3 reads TGCGCCAGCAGCTTGGCGGGACCCAGGGGCGGGGAGCTGTTTTTT. Translated: CASSLAGPRGGELFF. Looking up the rest from reference TRBV5-1 and TRBJ2-2 gives the full variable domain: KAGVTQTPRYLIKTRGQQVTLSCSPISGHRSVSWYQQTPGQGLQFLFEYFSETQRNKGNFPGRFSGRQFSNSRSEMNVSTLELGDSALYLCASSLAGPRGGELFFGEGSRLTVL.

The rearrangement uses TRBV5-3 and TRBJ1-6; maybe TRBD1 (6 bases). TRBV5-3 carries the ORF label, with uncertain function. This CDR3 has 13 residues. Trimming shortened V by 4 bases and J by 9 bases, and 11 bases separated the two germline ends. CDR3 DNA: TGTGCCAGAAGCAGGGAACAGGGTTCACCCCTCCACTTT. This gives the protein CARSREQGSPLHF.

J is TRBJ1-4 and V is TRBV28, with 10 bases aligning to TRBD1. Germline CDR1 reads MDHEN; CDR2 reads SYDVKM. The CDR3 covers 14 residues. The V segment lost 6 bases and the J segment 6 bases; nucleotides outside the gene matches: 4. In DNA, the CDR3 is TGTGCCAGCAGGCCAGGACAGGGGGATGAAAAACTGTTTTTT. Translated: CASRPGQGDEKLFF.

This chain uses TRBV27 with TRBJ2-2; TRBD1 might be the D (7 bases). The V end was cut by 3 bases, the J end by 4 bases, with 9 bases between. The CDR3 length is 14 residues. In germline, CDR1 is MNHEY, CDR2 SMNVEV (reference sequence). The CDR3 nucleotides are TGTGCCAGCAGTTTCCAGGGGGGCACCGGGGAGCTGTTTTTT. Residues: CASSFQGGTGELFF.

The sample holds a few counts of this clone. V gene TRBV27 combines with J gene TRBJ1-4; D gene ambiguous. The CDR3 loop spans 14 amino acids. V dropped 4 bases and J dropped 3 bases, with 9 bases sitting between them. Germline lookup yields CDR1 MNHEY and CDR2 SMNVEV (reference sequence). The chain's CDR3 is CASSSNGANEKLFF. The DNA of the CDR3 is TGTGCCAGCAGTTCCAACGGGGCTAATGAAAAACTGTTTTTT.

With respect to this clone: Other nucleotide sequences from this sample produce the same CDR3. The rearrangement joins TRBV5-1 to TRBJ1-2, with a weak D call TRBD1 (5 bases). V was clipped by 5 bases and J by 2 bases, with 13 bases between them. CDR1 is SGHRS, CDR2 YFSETQ, per germline. This CDR3 has 14 amino acids. The CDR3 region is CASRQGGVNYGYTF. In nucleotides, the CDR3 is TGCGCCAGCAGACAAGGAGGGGTAAACTATGGCTACACCTTC.

This chain uses TRBV28 with TRBJ2-5; weak D call: TRBD1 (6 bases). V lost 5 bases, J lost 5 bases, and 12 bases lay in between. The CDR3 spans 13 residues. Germline assignment: CDR1 MDHEN and CDR2 SYDVKM. The CDR3 nucleotides are TGTGCCAGCAGTCCAGGGGTCCGGGAGACCCAGTACTTC. Encoded protein: CASSPGVRETQYF.

The chain employs TRBV3-1 (or the pseudogene TRBV3-2) and TRBJ2-5; D may be TRBD2 (5 bases). This CDR3 is 15 amino acids long. CDR1 LGHDT and CDR2 YNNKEL come from the germline V gene (reference sequence). The V end lost 5 bases, the J end lost 4 bases, and 17 bases lay between the germline ends. The CDR3 DNA sequence: TGTGCCAGCAGCACCCGGACCACCCGGGGAGAGACCCAGTACTTC. It yields the protein CASSTRTTRGETQYF.

This chain links TRBV7-9 with TRBJ1-1, with D possibly TRBD1 on 6 matching bases. The germline V and J ends were trimmed by 6 bases and 1 base, with 6 bases remaining between them. CDR1 and CDR2 from the germline V gene are SEHNR and FQNEAQ (reference sequence). CDR3 length: 12 residues. The CDR3 spells CASRGQNTEAFF. CDR3 sequence (DNA): TGTGCCAGCAGGGGACAGAACACTGAAGCTTTCTTT.

The CDR3 here is CASGTSGRARDEQYF. CDR3 DNA: TGTGCCAGCGGGACTAGCGGGAGGGCCAGGGACGAGCAGTACTTC. The chain carries TRBV6-5 and TRBJ2-7, with TRBD2 matching 16 bases. The CDR3 covers 15 residues. V trimming: 8 bases; J trimming: 5 bases; junction bases outside the gene matches: 6. CDR1 is MNHEY, CDR2 SVGAGI, per germline.

V usage is TRBV30 and J usage is TRBJ2-3; 14 bases are a match to TRBD2. The CDR3 consists of 17 residues. Germline CDR1 is GTSNPN and CDR2 is SVGIG (reference sequence). Unmatched junction bases numbered 9, after V lost 4 bases and J lost 3 bases. The DNA of the CDR3 is TGTGCCTGGATTCCCGGACTAGCGGGAGGCGTAACAGATACGCAGTATTTT. It translates to CAWIPGLAGGVTDTQYF.

A few counts support this clone. The chain combines TRBV6-4 with TRBJ1-1; maybe TRBD1 (6 bases). This CDR3 spans 13 amino acids. Trimming pared 3 bases from V and 7 bases from J, leaving 12 bases between. The germline V gene encodes CDR1 MRHNA and CDR2 SNTAGT. The CDR3 here is CASSESDSREAFF. CDR3 in DNA: TGTGCCAGCAGTGAGTCGGACAGTCGTGAAGCTTTCTTT.

The chain recombines TRBV12-3 or TRBV12-4 with TRBJ1-2; possibly TRBD1 for D (6 bases). Trimming shortened V by 5 bases and J by 6 bases, and 13 bases separated the two germline ends. CDR3 length: 13 amino acids. This CDR3 is CASSITGLDGYTF. The CDR3 bases are TGTGCCAGCAGTATAACAGGGCTCGATGGCTACACCTTC.

The chain recombines TRBV7-8 with TRBJ1-1; maybe TRBD1 (5 bases). The CDR3 has 15 amino acids. The V end lost 1 base, the J end lost 6 bases, and 15 bases lay between the germline ends. The V gene's germline CDR1 is SGHVS and CDR2 FQNEAQ. The chain's CDR3 is CASSLGAGDMPEAFF. The CDR3 region has the DNA TGTGCCAGCAGCTTAGGCGCGGGGGATATGCCTGAAGCTTTCTTT.

This clone was seen once. The chain couples TRBV24-1 to TRBJ2-5, with 7 bases lining up with TRBD1. Germline lookup yields CDR1 KGHDR and CDR2 SFDVKD. Trimming removed 5 bases from V and 3 bases from J; junction bases left unmatched: 5. The CDR3 length is 14 residues. The CDR3 DNA follows: TGTGCCACCAGTGTCGGTGGGACAGAAGAGACCCAGTACTTC. This translates into CATSVGGTEETQYF.

The rearrangement links TRBV24-1 to TRBJ2-3; 9 bases map to TRBD1. V was pared by 11 bases and J by 6 bases, with 11 bases of the junction left unmatched. The CDR3 extends over 14 amino acids. CDR1 is KGHDR, CDR2 SFDVKD, per germline. The CDR3 bases are TGTGCCATACAGCCGGGACAGGGTTACGATACGCAGTATTTT. Translated: CAIQPGQGYDTQYF.

This chain joins TRBV7-9 and TRBJ2-7, with D tentatively TRBD1 (5 bases). This CDR3 spans 16 amino acids. The V gene lost 3 bases and the J gene lost 2 bases, with 17 bases spanning the gap. Germline CDR1 reads SEHNR; CDR2 reads FQNEAQ (reference sequence). CDR3 loop: CASSLANWGGTYEQYF. The CDR3 nucleotides read TGTGCCAGCAGCTTGGCAAATTGGGGCGGAACCTACGAGCAGTACTTC.

The table lists this clone with a few counts. This chain connects TRBV5-1 to TRBJ1-1; the D is unclear. The CDR3 runs 13 residues. The germline V and J ends were trimmed by 0 bases and 1 base, with 4 bases remaining between them. Germline values: CDR1 SGHRS, CDR2 YFSETQ. Here the CDR3 DNA reads TGCGCCAGCAGCTTGGTCAGGAACACTGAAGCTTTCTTT. It specifies CASSLVRNTEAFF.

The chain is built from TRBV3-1 (or the pseudogene TRBV3-2) and TRBJ2-7; TRBD1 is a possible D gene (6 bases). Trimming cost V 5 bases and J 5 bases, with 10 bases left between them. This CDR3 has 12 amino acids. Germline assignment: CDR1 LGHDT and CDR2 YNNKEL (reference sequence). The CDR3 sequence is CASSKNRDEQYF. In DNA form, the CDR3 reads TGTGCCAGCAGCAAAAACAGGGACGAGCAGTACTTC.

The chain couples TRBV11-2 to TRBJ1-1; perhaps TRBD1 as D (5 bases). CDR3 size: 14 residues. Germline V gives CDR1 SGHAT, CDR2 FQNNGV. Trimming took off 4 bases at V and 4 bases at J, with 13 bases between the two ends. The CDR3 coding sequence is TGTGCCAGCAGCTCCCGGTGGGGGGGCACTGAAGCTTTCTTT. Its protein is CASSSRWGGTEAFF.

The rearrangement uses TRBV7-2 and TRBJ1-1; 9 bases are shared with TRBD1. The V gene's germline CDR1 is SGHTA and CDR2 FQGNSA. This CDR3 comprises 14 residues. V gave up 7 bases and J gave up 4 bases; unmatched junction bases: 7. In DNA, the CDR3 is TGTGCCAGCACTCGGGACAGGGATCCCACTGAAGCTTTCTTT. Translation: CASTRDRDPTEAFF.

This chain connects TRBV18 to TRBJ1-2; D remains ambiguous. Germline V lookup: CDR1 KGHSH, CDR2 LQKENI. The CDR3 has 14 amino acids. Trimming took off 1 base at V and 4 bases at J, with 10 bases between the two ends. Written as DNA, the CDR3 is TGTGCCAGCTCACCACAGAGGATGGGCTATGGCTACACCTTC. This translates into CASSPQRMGYGYTF.

The V gene is TRBV7-9, the J gene TRBJ2-3; 10 bases line up with TRBD1. This CDR3 is 15 amino acids long. After removal of 1 base from V and 6 bases from J, the junction contained 4 bases not matched to a gene. CDR1 is SEHNR and CDR2 is FQNEAQ in the germline V gene (reference sequence). CDR3 DNA sequence: TGTGCCAGCAGCTTAGTTGGACAGGGGGTCGATACGCAGTATTTT. The encoded protein is CASSLVGQGVDTQYF.

The chain has TRBV27 and TRBJ2-3, with 10 nucleotides matching TRBD2. The germline V gene encodes CDR1 MNHEY and CDR2 SMNVEV (reference sequence). V was clipped by 1 base and J by 5 bases; unmatched bases: 6. The CDR3 contains 16 residues. The CDR3 nucleotides are TGTGCCAGCAGTTTATGGGGGCTAGCGGGGGTAGATACGCAGTATTTT. Residues: CASSLWGLAGVDTQYF.

The genes are TRBV19 and TRBJ1-1, with D uncertain. There are 14 residues in the CDR3. V gave up 4 bases and J gave up 4 bases, with 13 bases separating them. CDR1 and CDR2 (germline): LNHDA, SQIVND (reference sequence). The CDR3 DNA sequence: TGTGCCAGTAGTACCCCAGGATACGGCACTGAAGCTTTCTTT. Translating gives CASSTPGYGTEAFF.